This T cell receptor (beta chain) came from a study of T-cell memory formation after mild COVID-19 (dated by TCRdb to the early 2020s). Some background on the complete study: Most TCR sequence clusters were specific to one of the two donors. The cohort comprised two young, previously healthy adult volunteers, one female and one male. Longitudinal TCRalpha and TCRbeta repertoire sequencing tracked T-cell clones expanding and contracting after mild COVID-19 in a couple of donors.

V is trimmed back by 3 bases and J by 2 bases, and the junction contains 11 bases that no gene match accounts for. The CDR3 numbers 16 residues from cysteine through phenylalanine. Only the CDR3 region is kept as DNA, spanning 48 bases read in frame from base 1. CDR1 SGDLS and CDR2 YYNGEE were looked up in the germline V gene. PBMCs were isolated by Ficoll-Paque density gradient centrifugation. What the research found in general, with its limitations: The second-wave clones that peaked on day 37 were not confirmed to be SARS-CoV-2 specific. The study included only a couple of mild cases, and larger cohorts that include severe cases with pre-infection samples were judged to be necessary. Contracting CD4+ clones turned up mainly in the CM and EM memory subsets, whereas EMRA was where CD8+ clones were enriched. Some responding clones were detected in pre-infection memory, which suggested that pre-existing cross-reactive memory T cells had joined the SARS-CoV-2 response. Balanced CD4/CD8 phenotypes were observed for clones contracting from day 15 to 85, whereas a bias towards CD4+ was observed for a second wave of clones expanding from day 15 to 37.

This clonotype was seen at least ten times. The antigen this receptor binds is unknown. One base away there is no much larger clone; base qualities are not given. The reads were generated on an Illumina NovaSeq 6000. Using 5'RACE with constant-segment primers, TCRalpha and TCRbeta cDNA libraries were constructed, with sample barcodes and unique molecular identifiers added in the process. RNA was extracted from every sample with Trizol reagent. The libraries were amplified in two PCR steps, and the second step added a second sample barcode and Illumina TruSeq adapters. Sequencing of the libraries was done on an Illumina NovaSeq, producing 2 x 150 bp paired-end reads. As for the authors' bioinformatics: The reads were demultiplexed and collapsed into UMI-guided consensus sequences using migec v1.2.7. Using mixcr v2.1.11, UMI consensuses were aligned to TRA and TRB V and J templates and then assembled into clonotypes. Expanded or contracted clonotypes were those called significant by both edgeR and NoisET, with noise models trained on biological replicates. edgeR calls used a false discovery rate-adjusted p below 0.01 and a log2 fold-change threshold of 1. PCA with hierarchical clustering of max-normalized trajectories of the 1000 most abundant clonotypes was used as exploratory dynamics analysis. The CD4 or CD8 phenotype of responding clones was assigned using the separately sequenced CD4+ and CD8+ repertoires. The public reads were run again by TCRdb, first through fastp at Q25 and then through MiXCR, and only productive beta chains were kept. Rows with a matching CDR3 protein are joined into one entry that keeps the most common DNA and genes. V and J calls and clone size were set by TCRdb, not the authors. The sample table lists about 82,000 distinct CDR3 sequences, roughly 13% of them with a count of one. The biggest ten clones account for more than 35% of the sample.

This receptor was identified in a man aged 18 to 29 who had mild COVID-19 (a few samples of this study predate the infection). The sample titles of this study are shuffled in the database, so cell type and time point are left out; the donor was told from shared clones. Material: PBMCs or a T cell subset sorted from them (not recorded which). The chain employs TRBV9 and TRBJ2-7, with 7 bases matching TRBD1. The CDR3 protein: CASSGDPGQFAYEQYF. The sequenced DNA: TGTGCCAGCAGCGGCGATCCGGGACAGTTCGCCTACGAGCAGTACTTC.